Following are 15 T cell receptor beta chains from one sample sequenced in a study of blood T cell repertoires in COVID-19. This table comes from immunoSEQ multiplex PCR, and its TCRdb copy is limited to in-frame clones, with some not included. The data show about 140,000 clones, about 76% seen once. Material for sequencing was peripheral blood. Receptors originate from a man of 80 years or more with acute or convalescent COVID-19.

This chain uses TRBV29-1 with TRBJ1-2; D remains ambiguous. The CDR3 loop spans 13 amino acids. CDR1 SQVTM and CDR2 ANQGSEA come from the germline V gene. V was cut by 4 bases and J by 1 base, with 10 bases left in between. The CDR3 DNA follows: TGCAGCGTTGTCGCGGTGTATAACTATGGCTACACCTTC. Translating it yields CSVVAVYNYGYTF.

V gene TRBV24-1 combines with J gene TRBJ1-2; 10 bases line up with TRBD1. Trimming at V came to 4 bases and at J to 6 bases, leaving 7 bases not matched to a gene. The germline V gene has CDR1 KGHDR and CDR2 SFDVKD. The CDR3 is 15 amino acids. This CDR3 reads CATSESTGGPDGYTF. The CDR3 coding sequence is TGTGCCACCAGTGAGTCGACAGGGGGCCCCGATGGCTACACCTTC.

The chain carries TRBV28 and TRBJ1-3; D unclear. Deletions cut 4 bases from V and 0 bases from J, with 13 bases between. Germline CDR1 MDHEN, CDR2 SYDVKM. This CDR3 is 16 amino acids long. The DNA of the CDR3 is TGTGCCAGCAGTTCCGGCGGGGATGTCTCTGGAAACACCATATATTTT. Its protein product is CASSSGGDVSGNTIYF.

The V and J genes are TRBV6-2 or TRBV6-3 and TRBJ2-5, with 8 bases lining up with TRBD2. Unmatched junction bases numbered 6, after V lost 6 bases and J lost 6 bases. CDR1 and CDR2 from the germline V gene are MNHEY and SVGEGT. CDR3 length: 13 residues. The CDR3 sequence is CASSPRGGQTQYF. In DNA form, the CDR3 reads TGTGCCAGCAGCCCTCGGGGGGGACAGACCCAGTACTTC.

The V gene is TRBV11-3, the J gene TRBJ2-7; TRBD1 agrees at 8 bases. The CDR3 runs to 15 residues. Germline lookup yields CDR1 SGHNT and CDR2 YENEEA. The junction had 6 bases not matched to a gene; V was cut back by 5 bases and J by 0 bases. CDR3 coding DNA: TGTGCCAGCAGCGACAGGGGACTCCCCTCCTACGAGCAGTACTTC. The encoded protein is CASSDRGLPSYEQYF.

This chain uses TRBV9 with TRBJ2-1; D remains unclear. Germline V lookup: CDR1 SGDLS, CDR2 YYNGEE. The CDR3 totals 13 residues. V dropped 2 bases and J dropped 3 bases, with 6 bases sitting between them. The chain's CDR3 is CASSVSDYNEQFF. In DNA form, the CDR3 reads TGTGCCAGCAGCGTCTCAGACTACAATGAGCAGTTCTTC.

This chain uses TRBV4-2 with TRBJ2-1, with D possibly being TRBD1 (5 bases). The CDR3 has 18 amino acids. V shed 2 bases and J shed 3 bases, with 20 bases lying between them. CDR1 is LGHNA and CDR2 is YNFKEQ in the germline V gene. CDR3 coding DNA: TGTGCCAGCAGCCAAATCCCTCTCGAAGCCAGGGACTACAATGAGCAGTTCTTC. It codes for CASSQIPLEARDYNEQFF.

This sequence joins TRBV16 and TRBJ2-3; D remains ambiguous. Looked up from germline, CDR1 is KGHSY and CDR2 is FQNENV. V lost 1 base and J 1 base, leaving 6 bases between the germline ends. CDR3 length: 14 residues. Here the CDR3 DNA reads TGTGCCAGCAGCCAATTATCAGGCACAGATACGCAGTATTTT. As protein: CASSQLSGTDTQYF.

The V call is TRBV7-9, the J call TRBJ1-1, with unresolved D. This CDR3 is 13 amino acids long. Trimming took off 2 bases at V and 1 base at J, with 5 bases between the two ends. Germline V gene lookup returns CDR1 SEHNR and CDR2 FQNEAQ (reference sequence). CDR3 loop: CASSLTGNTEAFF. The DNA for the CDR3 is TGTGCCAGCAGCTTAACGGGGAACACTGAAGCTTTCTTT.

The chain has TRBV11-3 and TRBJ2-1; 9 bases are shared with TRBD1. Germline assignment: CDR1 SGHNT and CDR2 YENEEA. This CDR3 spans 19 amino acids. The V segment lost 1 base and the J segment 9 bases; nucleotides outside the gene matches: 19. The CDR3 protein is CASSLGAGKGQGKAGEQFF. In DNA, the CDR3 is TGTGCCAGCAGCTTAGGGGCGGGTAAAGGACAGGGGAAGGCCGGTGAGCAGTTCTTC.

This rearrangement joins TRBV9 to TRBJ1-6; 7 bases are shared with TRBD1. Germline V gives CDR1 SGDLS, CDR2 YYNGEE. J lost 7 bases, V lost 3 bases, and 10 bases had no gene match. The CDR3 spans 16 residues. The CDR3 nucleotides are TGTGCCAGCAGCGAATCCTTAGACAGGGTCAATTCACCCCTCCACTTT. Translation: CASSESLDRVNSPLHF.

The chain is built from TRBV11-2 and TRBJ2-5; D is unclear. The CDR3 covers 18 residues. V lost 0 bases and J lost 1, with 18 bases in between. Germline V lookup: CDR1 SGHAT, CDR2 FQNNGV. The CDR3, as DNA: TGTGCCAGCAGCTTAGATCCCCCCAGTATGAAACCCCAAGAGACCCAGTACTTC. Protein: CASSLDPPSMKPQETQYF.

V and J are TRBV4-1 and TRBJ1-1, with 7 bases fitting TRBD1. The CDR3 extends over 15 amino acids. Germline assignment: CDR1 MGHRA and CDR2 YSYEKL. V gave up 1 base and J gave up 1 base; unmatched junction bases: 3. The CDR3 DNA reads TGCGCCAGCAGCCAAGGACAGGGCAAGAACACTGAAGCTTTCTTT. Its translation: CASSQGQGKNTEAFF.

This chain connects TRBV27 to TRBJ1-6, with 7 bases identical to TRBD1. This CDR3 region has 17 residues. Germline-derived CDR1 and CDR2 are MNHEY and SMNVEV (reference sequence). V was clipped by 9 bases and J by 0 bases; unmatched bases: 11. The CDR3 DNA is TGTGCCAGTGCGGGACAGCTTCCCAGCTCCTATAATTCACCCCTCCACTTT. Translating it yields CASAGQLPSSYNSPLHF.

The V gene is TRBV28, the J gene TRBJ2-7, with D maybe TRBD2 (6 bases). The germline CDR1 and CDR2 sequences are MDHEN and SYDVKM. V lost 7 bases and J 4 bases, leaving 17 bases between the germline ends. The CDR3 has 14 amino acids. The CDR3: CASIRGTAGYEQYF. The CDR3 DNA is TGTGCCAGCATCCGGGGGACGGCGGGGTACGAGCAGTACTTC. Combining the CDR3 with reference TRBV28 and TRBJ2-7 gives the whole variable domain DVKVTQSSRYLVKRTGEKVFLECVQDMDHENMFWYRQDPGLGLRLIYFSYDVKMKEKGDIPEGYSVSREKKERFSLILESASTNQTSMYLCASIRGTAGYEQYFGPGTRLTVT.